The clone carrying this T cell receptor (beta chain) has just one count. Its specificity is unknown. Measured with immunoSEQ multiplex PCR; TCRdb has only the in-frame clones, and not every one. The sample yields over 90,000 clones, 91% seen once. The CDR3 runs to 11 residues. Trimming removed 5 bases from V and 8 bases from J, with 7 bases in between. The data were taken from a study of T cell responses to AZD1222 COVID-19 vaccine. Broader study findings: Repertoire sampling was restricted to post-peak T cell response timepoints. Spike-specific TCR depth and breadth grew after two AZD1222 doses.

The input for sequencing was peripheral blood, taken on day 0 of AZD1222 vaccination. This rearrangement joins TRBV12-3 or TRBV12-4 to TRBJ2-1; D is unclear. The TCR sequence derives from an adult in good health. The chain's CDR3 is CASSPLDEQFF. The CDR3 bases are TGTGCCAGCAGTCCTCTGGATGAGCAGTTCTTC.